This note documents a single T cell receptor (beta chain) sequence. Its target is not known. This record belongs to a study of T cells in tuberculosis. Study at large: CD1B tetramers identified T cells specific for mycobacterial lipid GMM.

The assay was immunoSEQ multiplex PCR, and TCRdb's table has in-frame clones only and misses some. The table has some 31,000 clones, 95% to 96% seen once. V gave up 2 bases and J gave up 0 bases, with 9 bases separating them. Germline CDR1 reads KGHSH; CDR2 reads LQKENI. The CDR3 spans 15 residues. Study findings and constraints: Smaller alpha distances in active tuberculosis partly reflected shorter CDR3-alpha lengths. Samples were chosen by availability of cryopreserved specimens.

V is TRBV18 and J is TRBJ2-3, with D unclear. Sequencing was performed on PBMCs. This sequence was found in a donor between 10 and 35 years old with latent tuberculosis or without tuberculosis infection. The DNA of the CDR3 is TGTGCCAGCTCACCATTAGCAGACAGCACAGATACGCAGTATTTT. Translated, it gives CASSPLADSTDTQYF. Together with reference TRBV18 and TRBJ2-3, the CDR3 gives the full variable domain: NAGVMQNPRHLVRRRGQEARLRCSPMKGHSHVYWYRQLPEEGLKFMVYLQKENIIDESGMPKERFSAEFPKEGPSILRIQQVVRGDSAAYFCASSPLADSTDTQYFGPGTRLTVL.